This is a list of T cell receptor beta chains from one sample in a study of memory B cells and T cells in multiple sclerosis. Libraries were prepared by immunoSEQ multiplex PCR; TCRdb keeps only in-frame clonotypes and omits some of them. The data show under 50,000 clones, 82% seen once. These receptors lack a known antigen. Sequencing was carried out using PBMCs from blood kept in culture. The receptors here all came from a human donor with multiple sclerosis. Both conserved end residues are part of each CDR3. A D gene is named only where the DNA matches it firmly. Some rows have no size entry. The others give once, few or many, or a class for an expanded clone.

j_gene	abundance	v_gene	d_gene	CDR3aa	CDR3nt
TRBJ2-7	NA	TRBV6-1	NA	CASSPGILRYEQYF	TGTGCCAGCAGTCCCGGGATTTTAAGGTACGAGCAGTACTTC
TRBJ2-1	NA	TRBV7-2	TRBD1	CASSSPGQGDNEQFF	TGTGCCAGCAGCTCTCCGGGACAGGGTGACAATGAGCAGTTCTTC
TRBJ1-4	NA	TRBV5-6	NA	CASSWTATPGNEKLFF	TGTGCCAGCAGCTGGACGGCCACCCCAGGGAATGAAAAACTGTTTTTT
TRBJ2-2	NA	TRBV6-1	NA	CASSEGQGNTGELFF	TGTGCCAGCAGTGAAGGCCAGGGGAACACCGGGGAGCTGTTTTTT
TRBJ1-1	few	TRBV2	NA	CASSGQSNTEAFF	TGTGCCAGCAGTGGACAGTCGAACACTGAAGCTTTCTTT
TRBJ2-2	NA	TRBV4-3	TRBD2	CASSPGIAGAPTGELFF	TGCGCCAGCAGCCCCGGGATAGCGGGGGCCCCTACCGGGGAGCTGTTTTTT
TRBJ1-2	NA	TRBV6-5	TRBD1	CASSYDDRGDYGYTF	TGTGCCAGCAGTTACGACGACAGGGGTGACTATGGCTACACCTTC
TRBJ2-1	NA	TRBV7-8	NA	CASSLASDNEQFF	TGTGCCAGCAGCTTAGCTAGCGACAATGAGCAGTTCTTC
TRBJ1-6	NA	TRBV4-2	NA	CASSQVEGYSSYNSPLHF	TGTGCCAGCAGCCAAGTCGAGGGATATAGCTCCTATAATTCACCCCTCCACTTT
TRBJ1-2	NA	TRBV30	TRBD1	CAWKRQGPYGYTF	TGTGCCTGGAAACGACAGGGCCCCTATGGCTACACCTTC
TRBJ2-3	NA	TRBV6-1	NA	CGTGGPTGDTQYF	TGTGGCACTGGGGGGCCAACAGGAGATACGCAGTATTTT
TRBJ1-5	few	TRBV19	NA	CASSMGGPPQHF	TGTGCCAGTAGTATGGGGGGGCCGCCCCAGCATTTT
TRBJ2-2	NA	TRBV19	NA	CASSIVWAGELFF	TGTGCCAGTAGTATAGTCTGGGCCGGGGAGCTGTTTTTT
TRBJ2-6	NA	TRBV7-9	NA	CASSRGYILDSGANVLTF	TGTGCCAGCAGCCGGGGATACATCTTGGACTCTGGGGCCAACGTCCTGACTTTC
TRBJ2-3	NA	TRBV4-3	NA	CASSQDVREWVGDTQYF	TGCGCCAGCAGCCAAGATGTCAGGGAATGGGTGGGAGATACGCAGTATTTT
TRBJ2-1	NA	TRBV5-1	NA	CASSPAGASYNEQFF	TGCGCCAGCAGCCCCGCCGGGGCTTCCTACAATGAGCAGTTCTTC
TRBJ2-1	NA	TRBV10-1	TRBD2	CASSSGLAGGQRFF	TGCGCCAGCAGTTCTGGTCTAGCGGGGGGGCAGAGGTTCTTC
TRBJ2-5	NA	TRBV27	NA	CASSLSPGASTYQYF	TGTGCCAGCAGTTTATCTCCGGGGGCCTCAACTTACCAGTACTTC
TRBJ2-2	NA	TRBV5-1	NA	CASSPEAGVIGELFF	TGCGCCAGCAGCCCGGAGGCAGGGGTAATCGGGGAGCTGTTTTTT
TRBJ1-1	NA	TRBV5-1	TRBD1	CASSSFGQGAEAFF	TGCGCCAGCAGCTCCTTCGGACAGGGCGCTGAAGCTTTCTTT
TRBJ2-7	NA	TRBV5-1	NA	CASSLELYTYEQYF	TGCGCCAGCAGCTTGGAACTCTACACCTACGAGCAGTACTTC
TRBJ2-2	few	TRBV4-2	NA	CASSQAQGTGELFF	TGTGCCAGCAGCCAAGCCCAGGGGACCGGGGAGCTGTTTTTT
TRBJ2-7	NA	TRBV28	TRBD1	CASSFLIPGQGSYEQYF	TGTGCCAGCAGTTTCCTAATTCCGGGACAGGGCTCCTACGAGCAGTACTTC
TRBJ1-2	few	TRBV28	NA	CASGDRGGYTF	TGTGCCAGCGGCGATAGGGGGGGCTACACCTTC
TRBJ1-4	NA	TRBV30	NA	CAWSLGRAGEKLFF	TGTGCCTGGAGTTTGGGGCGGGCTGGGGAAAAACTGTTTTTT
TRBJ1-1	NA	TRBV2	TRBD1	CASSPRDSEAFF	TGTGCCAGCAGCCCTCGGGACAGCGAAGCTTTCTTT